The clone carrying this T cell receptor beta chain was detected only a few times. No antigen is known for it. This entry is derived from a study of cytomegalovirus exposure and HLA in healthy donors. Study-level background: A prior study identified 117 million unique TCR beta sequences from about 200 million T cells.

Whole-study results and caveats: Most observed TCR sequences were rare, whereas some public TCRs were detected in many donors.

60 Vbeta and 13 Jbeta primers were used in PCR. Using immunoSEQ multiplex PCR, the repertoire was profiled, and TCRdb retains in-frame clones only, with some absent. The data show approximately 110,000 clones, 60% to 85% seen once. V shed 3 bases, J shed 6 bases, and the junction held 9 bases outside the gene matches. Germline loops: CDR1 LNHNV, CDR2 YYDKDF (reference sequence). The CDR3 has 16 residues. The rearrangement links TRBV15 to TRBJ2-7, with 12 nucleotides matching TRBD1. Sequenced input: PBMCs. The sequence was obtained from a female donor in good health and CMV-seropositive. This CDR3 is CATSRGTGGAIGEQYF. CDR3 nucleotides: TGTGCCACCAGCAGGGGGACAGGGGGCGCAATAGGCGAGCAGTACTTC.